These 12 T cell receptor beta chains originate from one sample sequenced in a study of early T cells in non-severe SARS-CoV-2 infection (dated by TCRdb to about 2021). The method behind the library was 5' RACE. The run used a NextSeq 500. TCRdb cleaned the public reads at Q25 with fastp, built clones with MiXCR and kept in-frame beta chains. One record per CDR3 amino acid sequence lists the most common genes and DNA. This sample lists approximately 40,000 distinct CDR3 sequences; 11% were detected once. The top ten clonotypes cover 9.5% to 10% of the sample. The sequenced sample was whole blood. These TCRs come from an adult who was a healthcare worker with PCR-confirmed SARS-CoV-2 infection or an uninfected control (not recorded which).

V and J are TRBV30 and TRBJ1-1; no firm D call. V was shortened by 2 bases and J by 2 bases, with 12 bases between the two germline ends. The CDR3 runs to 14 residues. The germline V gene has CDR1 GTSNPN and CDR2 SVGIG (reference sequence). CDR3 bases: TGTGCCTGGAGTAAAAGAAGGTTCAACACTGAAGCTTTCTTT. This translates into CAWSKRRFNTEAFF.

In this sample, this clonotype turned up many times. This chain's CDR3 is CASSPPGQGLFYEQYF. Written as DNA, the CDR3 is TGTGCCAGCAGCCCCCCGGGACAGGGTCTTTTTTACGAGCAGTACTTC. The chain employs TRBV7-2 and TRBJ2-7; 9 bases align to TRBD1. J lost 4 bases, V lost 5 bases, and 12 bases had no gene match. This CDR3 is built from 16 residues. Germline CDR1 is SGHTA and CDR2 is FQGNSA.

This clonotype showed up many times. The rearrangement links TRBV19 to TRBJ2-1; 11 bases are shared with TRBD2. V shed 4 bases and J 6 bases; nucleotides not matched to a gene: 8. Germline CDR1 and CDR2: LNHDA and SQIVND (reference sequence). The CDR3 spans 16 residues. CDR3 protein: CASSTTSGGRGNEQFF. The CDR3 DNA reads as TGTGCCAGTAGTACCACTAGCGGGGGTCGCGGCAATGAGCAGTTCTTC.

This clonotype was seen many times. The chain links TRBV6-5 to TRBJ1-6, with 7 positions matching TRBD1. Trimming removed 5 bases from V and 7 bases from J; junction bases left unmatched: 11. The CDR3 runs to 16 residues. CDR1 and CDR2 (germline): MNHEY, SVGAGI. The CDR3 sequence: CASSMRQGLRNSPLHF. DNA of the CDR3: TGTGCCAGCAGTATGCGACAGGGCCTAAGAAATTCACCCCTCCACTTT.

The chain joins TRBV6-2 or TRBV6-3 to TRBJ1-5; weak D call: TRBD1 (5 bases). The CDR3 loop spans 14 amino acids. Germline values: CDR1 MNHEY, CDR2 SVGEGT. Trimming removed 2 bases from V and 7 bases from J, with 12 bases in between. The CDR3 is CASSYTAGHQPQHF. CDR3 nucleotides: TGTGCCAGCAGTTACACCGCAGGGCACCAGCCCCAGCATTTT.

This clonotype was detected a few times. The rearrangement joins TRBV27 to TRBJ2-1; D not resolved. Germline V gene sequence: CDR1 MNHEY, CDR2 SMNVEV (reference sequence). V gave up 3 bases and J gave up 8 bases, with 11 bases separating them. This CDR3 region has 13 residues. The CDR3 bases are TGTGCCAGCAGTTTTCAGGCGGTAGATGAGCAGTTCTTC. Translation gives CASSFQAVDEQFF.

J is TRBJ2-1 and V is TRBV20-1; TRBD1 might be the D (8 bases). CDR1 is DFQATT, CDR2 SNEGSKA, per germline (reference sequence). Trimming removed 6 bases from V and 0 bases from J, with 15 bases in between. The CDR3 extends over 15 amino acids. CDR3 protein: CSAERDRSSYNEQFF. CDR3 in DNA: TGCAGTGCCGAGCGGGACAGGAGCTCCTACAATGAGCAGTTCTTC.

In this sample, this clonotype turned up a few times. The chain couples TRBV6-4 to TRBJ2-1; D gene uncertain. In germline, CDR1 is MRHNA, CDR2 SNTAGT. The V end lost 5 bases, the J end lost 7 bases, and 21 bases lay between the germline ends. The CDR3 has 16 residues. Here the CDR3 reads CASSIQTVLAGNEQFF. CDR3 bases: TGTGCCAGCAGTATCCAGACCGTTCTCGCCGGAAATGAGCAGTTCTTC.

This clonotype has more than one count but fewer than ten. The CDR3 region is CASSVNPGAGFEAFF. The CDR3 DNA reads TGTGCCAGCAGCGTGAACCCAGGGGCGGGTTTTGAAGCTTTCTTT. V usage is TRBV9 and J usage is TRBJ1-1; D might be TRBD1 (6 bases). Germline lookup yields CDR1 SGDLS and CDR2 YYNGEE. Deletions cut 2 bases from V and 7 bases from J, with 18 bases between. This CDR3 has 15 amino acids.

This clonotype was seen many times. For the CDR3, the DNA is TGTGCCAGCAGCTTAGGCGGGAACACCGAAGAGACCCAGTACTTC. Protein: CASSLGGNTEETQYF. V gene TRBV11-3 combines with J gene TRBJ2-5, with TRBD2 as a possible D gene (6 bases). The CDR3 runs to 15 residues. The germline gives CDR1 SGHNT, CDR2 YENEEA. V gave up 1 base and J gave up 3 bases, with 12 bases separating them. Supplemented by reference TRBV11-3 and TRBJ2-5, the full variable domain reads EAGVVQSPRYKIIEKKQPVAFWCNPISGHNTLYWYLQNLGQGPELLIRYENEEAVDDSQLPKDRFSAERLKGVDSTLKIQPAELGDSAVYLCASSLGGNTEETQYFGPGTRLLVL.

The V gene is TRBV6-4, the J gene TRBJ1-1; D gene ambiguous. There are 14 residues in the CDR3. The germline V and J ends were trimmed by 3 bases and 1 base, with 9 bases remaining between them. Germline CDR1 and CDR2: MRHNA and SNTAGT. The CDR3 sequence is CASSEISQNTEAFF. The CDR3 DNA reads TGTGCCAGCAGTGAAATCTCCCAGAACACTGAAGCTTTCTTT.

This clonotype appeared a single time. The rearrangement joins TRBV4-2 to TRBJ2-1, with D unclear. This CDR3 spans 14 amino acids. CDR1 is LGHNA and CDR2 is YNFKEQ in the germline V gene. Trimming removed 3 bases at V and 4 bases at J, with 10 bases between. This CDR3 reads CASSHPGPYNEQFF. The CDR3 DNA reads TGTGCCAGCAGCCACCCCGGCCCTTACAATGAGCAGTTCTTC.